Detailed here is one T cell receptor (beta chain). No antigen is known for it. The data are from a study of monozygotic twins with inflammatory bowel disease (dated by TCRdb to about 2019). About the study as a whole: In total, around 30 monozygotic twin pairs made up the full study: 19 Danish pairs, all IBD-discordant, plus nine German pairs, of which four were IBD-concordant and five were IBD-discordant. Each individual had, on average, about 151 000 unique TCRalpha sequences and 181 000 unique TCRbeta sequences available for analysis. Disease-associated traits were sought mainly through comparisons between IBD patients and their genetically identical healthy co-twins within discordant pairs. Study-wide findings and limitations: Repertoire similarity did not differ between concordant and discordant twins, possibly due to limited statistical power. No single strong signal or clonotype linked to IBD turned up in the results, so the idea that one exists was not supported. A decrease in TCRbeta repertoire diversity, as measured by inverse Simpson index, was observed in IBD patients compared with their healthy co-twins. Compared with healthy twins, IBD patients shared fewer clonotypes with other individuals, and the difference was most pronounced in patients with signs of disease activity. The analysis was unable to tell apart different T cell subtypes. Because patients were on differing immunosuppressive treatments, the repertoires may have picked up extra background noise and inter-individual variability.

The library was produced with 5' RACE. Preparation of each TCR library used approximately 3,200 ng of total RNA. For each sample, cDNA was synthesized in eight separate reactions using SMARTScribe reverse transcriptase. During cDNA synthesis, unique molecular identifiers containing a 6-nucleotide sample barcode were introduced by template switching. TCRalpha and TCRbeta cDNA was amplified in two nested PCRs of approximately 16 and 10 cycles, and bead purification was carried out after each PCR. Before amplification, cDNA was treated with uracil DNA-glycosylase and purified using the QIAquick PCR purification kit. The second PCR was the step at which Illumina TruSeq-compatible adapters and sample-specific barcodes were added. TapeStation and Qubit were used to check library quality and concentration, and around 4.7 ng of each library was pooled. The pooled libraries were sequenced with 2 x 100 bp reads and custom sequencing primers on an Illumina HiSeq2500 single-index Rapid Run. The paper's data handling went like this. MiGEC version 1.2.6 was used for UMI-based consensus assembly, which corrected PCR and sequencing errors. MiXCR version 2.1.1 handled V(D)J alignment, clonotype assembly and CDR3 extraction. Gene usage, clonotype sharing and MAIT/NKT TCR abundance were normalised by analysing the top 1000, 10 000 and 20 000 clonotypes per sample. Diversity was computed as the inverse Simpson index with the vegan R package after downsampling to 27 000 UMIs. Statistical testing used paired Mann-Whitney U tests on the discordant twin pairs and applied Benjamini-Hochberg correction for multiple testing. TCRdb reprocessed the reads, so every CDR3 protein sequence counts as one entry and DNA is not shown. TCRdb's processing, not the authors', yielded these V and J calls. This sample's listing comprises approximately 300,000 distinct CDR3 sequences. Jointly, the top ten make up 5.6% of the sample.

Reading from cysteine to phenylalanine, the CDR3 counts 16 amino acids. Only the protein is available. Looking up the germline V gene (reference sequence) yields CDR1 MNHEY and CDR2 SMNVEV. From each donor, a roughly 2.3 ml peripheral blood sample was collected into PAXgene tubes and stored at -80 degrees C. Without T cell sorting, total RNA was isolated from whole blood using the PAXgene blood miRNA kit on an automated QIAcube. Deep TCRalpha and TCRbeta repertoire profiling with unique molecular barcoding was performed on peripheral blood of monozygotic twin pairs concordant or discordant for inflammatory bowel disease. Smoking habits were recorded for all twin pairs, and each individual was classified as a current, former or never smoker.

This clonotype was obtained from a human donor with ulcerative colitis or Crohn's disease, or a healthy co-twin of an affected twin (not recorded which). The chain uses TRBV27 and TRBJ2-2; as DNA is missing, the TRBD2 call by TCRdb cannot be tested. The sample consisted of blood. The CDR3 protein: CASSLRTIANTGGLFF.